These 18 T cell receptor beta chains were all obtained from the same sample, sequenced in a study of CD8 T cells in Susac syndrome. With random hexamers, about 0.45 to 1 ug RNA was reverse transcribed. TCRdb re-derived calls from the immunoSEQ multiplex PCR reads in MiXCR, one entry per CDR3 protein. Among about 290,000 distinct CDR3 sequences listed, about 88% were seen once. Sequencing used CD8+ T cells from PBMCs. The source of these receptors is a human donor with multiple sclerosis.

V gene TRBV2 combines with J gene TRBJ2-2, with TRBD1 matching 9 bases. The CDR3 totals 17 residues. The ends lost 3 bases at V and 2 bases at J; junction bases unmatched: 7. Germline V gene lookup returns CDR1 SNHLY and CDR2 FYNNEI. The DNA for the CDR3 is TGTGCCAGCAGTGACCCGCGGACAGGGGCAAACACCGGGGAGCTGTTTTTT. Translated: CASSDPRTGANTGELFF.

The V gene is TRBV24-1, the J gene TRBJ2-1, with TRBD2 as a possible D gene (6 bases). The CDR3 is 16 residues long. Germline V lookup: CDR1 KGHDR, CDR2 SFDVKD. Trimming removed 4 bases at V and 8 bases at J, with 20 bases between. Here the CDR3 reads CATSDRGTHRFDEQFF. CDR3 sequence (DNA): TGTGCCACCAGTGACCGGGGGACCCACAGGTTCGATGAGCAGTTCTTC.

This clonotype appeared once. The genes are TRBV27 and TRBJ2-3; D is perhaps TRBD1 (5 bases). V gave up 6 bases and J gave up 8 bases, with 18 bases separating them. The germline CDR1 and CDR2 sequences are MNHEY and SMNVEV (reference sequence). This CDR3 comprises 14 residues. The DNA of the CDR3 is TGTGCCAGCAGACCAGGGTTTGTCGGCGTTACGCAGTATTTT. This sequence encodes CASRPGFVGVTQYF.

A remark on this clonotype: One end of the junction is discordant with germline, which a read error may explain. This chain links TRBV28 with TRBJ2-3; D possibly corresponds to TRBD1 (6 bases). This CDR3 spans 12 amino acids. Germline V lookup: CDR1 MDHEN, CDR2 SYDVKM. The CDR3: CASSFPGTPGHF. The CDR3 bases are TGTGCCAGCAGTTTTCCCGGGACACCGGGGCATTTT.

The count of this clonotype is one. The chain combines TRBV4-3 with TRBJ2-5, with TRBD2 matching over 14 bases. V gave up 1 base and J gave up 5 bases; unmatched junction bases: 18. The CDR3 loop spans 21 amino acids. Germline CDR1 is LGHNA and CDR2 is YSLEER. The CDR3 sequence is CASSQGYGSAGTSGSGETQYF. CDR3 in DNA: TGCGCCAGCAGCCAAGGGTACGGGTCTGCCGGGACTAGCGGGAGTGGTGAGACCCAGTACTTC.

The chain combines TRBV6-2 or TRBV6-3 with TRBJ1-5; TRBD1 is a possible D gene (5 bases). CDR1 is MNHEY, CDR2 SVGEGT, per germline. The CDR3 is made up of 17 amino acids. Trimming left V 2 bases short and J 7 bases short, with 21 bases between. CDR3 DNA sequence: TGTGCCAGCAGTTACGTCGGGCAGGGAACCCATGGACAGCCCCAGCATTTT. Its translation is CASSYVGQGTHGQPQHF.

The rearrangement uses TRBV12-3 or TRBV12-4 and TRBJ2-1; D could derive from TRBD1 or TRBD2 (5 bases each). Trimming cost V 0 bases and J 4 bases, with 16 bases left between them. The CDR3 sequence is 17 residues long. The CDR3 nucleotides are TGTGCCAGCAGTTTAGCGACAGCGGCCCCCGTTTACAATGAGCAGTTCTTC. Translated: CASSLATAAPVYNEQFF.

The V gene is TRBV7-2, the J gene TRBJ2-7; possible D gene TRBD2, 5 bases. V lost 5 bases and J 1 base, leaving 18 bases between the germline ends. This CDR3 has 16 residues. Germline assignment: CDR1 SGHTA and CDR2 FQGNSA. The CDR3 nucleotides read TGTGCCAGCAGCCCCCATCACGGGCGGGTTTCCTACGAGCAGTACTTC. It translates to CASSPHHGRVSYEQYF. Full variable domain (remainder filled in from reference TRBV7-2 and TRBJ2-7): GAGVSQSPSNKVTEKGKDVELRCDPISGHTALYWYRQSLGQGLEFLIYFQGNSAPDKSGLPSDRFSAERTGGSVSTLTIQRTQQEDSAVYLCASSPHHGRVSYEQYFGPGTRLTVT.

The J gene is TRBJ1-1, the V gene TRBV6-2 or TRBV6-3; D is perhaps TRBD1 (5 bases). CDR1 is MNHEY, CDR2 SVGEGT, per germline. The length of the CDR3 is 15 residues. Trimming took 5 bases from V and 0 from J, leaving 13 bases between them. The CDR3 loop reads CASSPIKGLNTEAFF. Written as DNA, the CDR3 is TGTGCCAGCAGTCCGATCAAGGGGTTGAACACTGAAGCTTTCTTT.

The gene calls are TRBV6-2 or TRBV6-3 and TRBJ2-1, with TRBD2 as a possible D gene (5 bases). CDR3 length equals 17 residues. From germline, CDR1 is MNHEY and CDR2 SVGEGT. Trimming cost V 5 bases and J 5 bases, with 22 bases left between them. The chain's CDR3 is CASSISIAISGNNEQFF. The CDR3 bases are TGTGCCAGCAGTATCTCAATAGCGATCTCTGGGAACAATGAGCAGTTCTTC.

The J gene is TRBJ2-7, the V gene TRBV4-3, with D perhaps matching TRBD2 (6 bases). The length of the CDR3 is 14 residues. V was cut by 4 bases and J by 2 bases, with 12 bases left in between. Germline V gene data show CDR1 as LGHNA and CDR2 as YSLEER. CDR3 nucleotides: TGCGCCAGCAGCCCCTCTTCGGGAGCCTACGAGCAGTACTTC. Amino acids: CASSPSSGAYEQYF.

V usage is TRBV6-4 and J usage is TRBJ2-1; 8 bases are shared with TRBD2. The CDR3 has 16 amino acids. V lost 0 bases and J lost 5; bases outside the gene matches: 6. Germline assignment: CDR1 MRHNA and CDR2 SNTAGT. CDR3: CASSDSAAGGHNEQFF. The CDR3 region has the DNA TGTGCCAGCAGTGACTCGGCCGCGGGGGGCCACAATGAGCAGTTCTTC.

There are a few counts of this clonotype. The V gene is TRBV19, the J gene TRBJ1-5, with 9 bases that match TRBD1. Germline loops: CDR1 LNHDA, CDR2 SQIVND (reference sequence). The CDR3 has 15 amino acids. With V trimmed by 3 bases and J by 1 base, 1 base remained unmatched. CDR3 loop: CASSMGQGSNQPQHF. The CDR3 nucleotides are TGTGCCAGTAGTATGGGACAGGGCAGCAATCAGCCCCAGCATTTT.

The CDR3 nucleotides are TGTGCCTGGAGTGTAGGGACGGAAAGGGAGACCCAGTACTTC. The encoded protein is CAWSVGTERETQYF. This sequence joins TRBV30 and TRBJ2-5; D assignment may be TRBD1 or TRBD2 (5 bases each). V dropped 0 bases and J dropped 5 bases, with 13 bases sitting between them. This CDR3 has 14 amino acids. The V gene's germline CDR1 is GTSNPN and CDR2 SVGIG (reference sequence).

The chain joins TRBV7-3 to TRBJ1-1, with no clear D. The CDR3 is 13 residues long. Germline V lookup: CDR1 SGHTA, CDR2 FQGTGA. V dropped 2 bases and J dropped 3 bases, with 7 bases sitting between them. CDR3 region: CASSLAEYTEAFF. For the CDR3, the DNA is TGTGCCAGCAGCTTAGCCGAGTACACTGAAGCTTTCTTT. Full variable domain (outside the CDR3, taken from reference TRBV7-3 and TRBJ1-1): GAGVSQTPSNKVTEKGKYVELRCDPISGHTALYWYRQSLGQGPEFLIYFQGTGAADDSGLPNDRFFAVRPEGSVSTLKIQRTERGDSAVYLCASSLAEYTEAFFGQGTRLTVV.

In its sample, this clonotype was seen once. The V gene is TRBV12-3 or TRBV12-4, the J gene TRBJ2-3; weak D call: TRBD1 (6 bases). Trimming took off 6 bases at V and 0 bases at J, with 13 bases between the two ends. The CDR3 has 15 amino acids. The CDR3 coding sequence is TGTGCCAGCAGCATACAGGGATTTAGCACAGATACGCAGTATTTT. This gives the protein CASSIQGFSTDTQYF.

The rearrangement uses TRBV15 and TRBJ2-1; the D is unclear. Looked up from germline, CDR1 is LNHNV and CDR2 is YYDKDF (reference sequence). This CDR3 is built from 17 residues. Trimming took 3 bases from V and 3 from J, leaving 18 bases between them. CDR3 nucleotide sequence: TGTGCCACCAGCAGCCATCCTAGGGTCCCCGGCTACAATGAGCAGTTCTTC. Protein sequence: CATSSHPRVPGYNEQFF.

This chain uses TRBV19 with TRBJ1-1, with unresolved D. Germline CDR1 and CDR2: LNHDA and SQIVND (reference sequence). Trimming shortened V by 4 bases and J by 1 base, and 10 bases separated the two germline ends. CDR3 length: 14 residues. CDR3 in DNA: TGTGCCAGTAGTACATGGACTGAGAACACTGAAGCTTTCTTT. This codes for CASSTWTENTEAFF.